The 26 T cell receptor beta chains given below trace back to one sample, sequenced in a study of glioma-infiltrating T cells after dendritic cell vaccination. Profiling relied on immunoSEQ multiplex PCR, and the TCRdb table lists in-frame clones only, not all of them. The sample includes roughly 85,000 clones, roughly 85% of them seen just once. Time point meaning: after dendritic cell vaccination, including at tumor progression/relapse. This material consisted of blood, taken after dendritic cell vaccination. All receptors derive from a human donor with glioblastoma.

This chain connects TRBV30 to TRBJ1-2; D is possibly TRBD1 (6 bases). This CDR3 has 13 residues. The germline V gene has CDR1 GTSNPN and CDR2 SVGIG (reference sequence). Trimming took 2 bases from V and 8 from J, leaving 15 bases between them. Here the CDR3 reads CAWSPDRPRGYTF. In DNA, the CDR3 is TGTGCCTGGAGTCCGGACAGACCTCGAGGCTACACCTTC.

Notes on this clone: At the DNA level, this CDR3 is encoded by other sequences in the same sample as well. The CDR3 sequence: CASSESGREDSNQPQHF. The CDR3 coding sequence is TGTGCCAGCAGTGAATCGGGCCGGGAGGATAGTAATCAGCCCCAGCATTTT. This rearrangement joins TRBV25-1 to TRBJ1-5; no reliable D call. V was clipped by 1 base and J by 4 bases, with 17 bases between them. CDR3 length equals 17 residues. The V gene's germline CDR1 is MGHDK and CDR2 SYGVNS.

The chain is built from TRBV15 and TRBJ2-3, with a tentative D call TRBD1 (6 bases). The CDR3 extends over 16 amino acids. Germline loops: CDR1 LNHNV, CDR2 YYDKDF (reference sequence). Deletions cut 5 bases from V and 4 bases from J, with 19 bases between. As DNA, the CDR3 is TGTGCCACCAGCCGTGATTACAGGGTCCTTCCAGATACGCAGTATTTT. Amino acids: CATSRDYRVLPDTQYF.

The genes are TRBV13 and TRBJ1-2; D ambiguous. The CDR3 contains 12 residues. Germline V lookup: CDR1 PRHDT, CDR2 FYEKMQ (reference sequence). V lost 6 bases, J lost 1 base, and 6 bases lay in between. The CDR3 nucleotides read TGTGCCAGCAGTCGGGATAACTATGGCTACACCTTC. Encoded protein: CASSRDNYGYTF.

This chain connects TRBV10-1 to TRBJ1-1, with D possibly matching TRBD1 (6 bases). CDR1 is WNHNN and CDR2 is SYGVQD in the germline V gene (reference sequence). The CDR3 contains 18 residues. V was shortened by 2 bases and J by 3 bases, with 22 bases between the two germline ends. The DNA for the CDR3 is TGCGCCAGCAGTGAGCTCAACCCGGGACACCCTTTCCACACTGAAGCTTTCTTT. Translating it yields CASSELNPGHPFHTEAFF.

The chain links TRBV28 to TRBJ2-1; D is perhaps TRBD2 (6 bases). Trimming left V 6 bases short and J 5 bases short, with 14 bases between. Germline CDR1 reads MDHEN; CDR2 reads SYDVKM. This CDR3 spans 14 amino acids. In nucleotides, the CDR3 is TGTGCCAGCAGCCCTATAGCGGACAACAATGAGCAGTTCTTC. Residues: CASSPIADNNEQFF.

The chain recombines TRBV7-9 with TRBJ1-5, with D tentatively TRBD1 (6 bases). V was cut by 5 bases and J by 6 bases, with 17 bases left in between. CDR3 length: 15 residues. CDR1 is SEHNR and CDR2 is FQNEAQ in the germline V gene (reference sequence). The CDR3 bases are TGTGCCAGCAGCATTGGACAGTCTCTTACTCAGCCCCAGCATTTT. Protein sequence: CASSIGQSLTQPQHF.

This chain links TRBV2 with TRBJ2-6; 7 bases line up with TRBD1. The CDR3 covers 17 residues. The germline V gene encodes CDR1 SNHLY and CDR2 FYNNEI. The J segment lost 1 base and the V segment lost 6 bases, leaving 9 bases of the junction unmatched. This CDR3 is CASSGRQGGSGANVLTF. The CDR3 DNA reads TGTGCCAGCAGCGGACGACAGGGCGGGTCTGGGGCCAACGTCCTGACTTTC.

The chain has TRBV18 and TRBJ2-7, with 7 bases that match TRBD1. In germline, CDR1 is KGHSH, CDR2 LQKENI. The V segment lost 6 bases and the J segment 3 bases; nucleotides outside the gene matches: 11. The CDR3 contains 15 residues. The CDR3 sequence: CASSDNRGTVYEQYF. In nucleotides, the CDR3 is TGTGCCAGCTCGGACAACAGGGGAACAGTCTACGAGCAGTACTTC.

The rearrangement uses TRBV4-3 and TRBJ1-1; 7 nucleotides agree with TRBD1. CDR3 size: 15 residues. CDR1 is LGHNA and CDR2 is YSLEER in the germline V gene. V shed 1 base and J 5 bases; nucleotides not matched to a gene: 7. This chain's CDR3 is CASSQGVQGKTEAFF. The CDR3 coding sequence is TGCGCCAGCAGCCAAGGCGTACAGGGGAAGACTGAAGCTTTCTTT.

The V call is TRBV9, the J call TRBJ2-1; D not certain. CDR3 size: 14 residues. The V end was cut by 0 bases, the J end by 8 bases, with 12 bases between. Germline V gene lookup returns CDR1 SGDLS and CDR2 YYNGEE. The CDR3 DNA follows: TGTGCCAGCAGCGTAGTTGGTAGTCTGGATGAGCAGTTCTTC. This codes for CASSVVGSLDEQFF.

This clone has just a few counts. V gene TRBV5-4 combines with J gene TRBJ2-3, with D perhaps TRBD2 (6 bases). This CDR3 is built from 16 residues. The germline V gene encodes CDR1 SGHNT and CDR2 YYREEE (reference sequence). V lost 6 bases to trimming and J lost 3 bases, with 20 bases between them. The CDR3 spells CASNSARAGRTDTQYF. For the CDR3, the DNA is TGTGCCAGCAATAGCGCACGCGCGGGACGGACAGATACGCAGTATTTT.

The rearrangement uses TRBV25-1 and TRBJ1-5, with 11 bases matching TRBD1. V was clipped by 6 bases and J by 6 bases; unmatched bases: 1. Germline CDR1 MGHDK, CDR2 SYGVNS. This CDR3 spans 13 amino acids. CDR3 residues: CASRGQGVQPQHF. CDR3 nucleotides: TGTGCCAGCAGGGGACAGGGGGTTCAGCCCCAGCATTTT.

The chain recombines TRBV21-1 with TRBJ1-3; the table gives TRBD1 as D, unverified against the DNA. TRBV21-1 is given as a pseudogene. This CDR3 spans 14 amino acids. The CDR3 coding sequence is TGTGCCAGCCCCTTAGGACATGGGGATACGACCATATATTTT. Amino acids: CASPLGHGDTTIYF.

This clone appeared a few times. The genes are TRBV19 and TRBJ2-5; D is unresolved. The CDR3 is 14 residues long. The V gene's germline CDR1 is LNHDA and CDR2 SQIVND (reference sequence). The V and J ends lost 0 bases and 11 bases respectively, with 16 bases between them. The CDR3 protein is CASSIDSAWREQYF. DNA for the CDR3: TGTGCCAGTAGTATAGATTCGGCATGGAGAGAGCAGTACTTC. Based on the CDR3 plus reference TRBV19 and TRBJ2-5, the full variable domain is DGGITQSPKYLFRKEGQNVTLSCEQNLNHDAMYWYRQDPGQGLRLIYYSQIVNDFQKGDIAEGYSVSREKKESFPLTVTSAQKNPTAFYLCASSIDSAWREQYFGPGTRLLVL.

With respect to this clone: The sample carries other DNA sequences with the same CDR3. The J gene is TRBJ2-7, the V gene TRBV27, with TRBD2 identical over 10 bases. Germline V lookup: CDR1 MNHEY, CDR2 SMNVEV (reference sequence). Losses at the gene ends were 4 bases for V and 4 bases for J; bases not matched to a gene: 1. CDR3 size: 13 residues. DNA of the CDR3: TGTGCCAGCAGTTCGGGACTAGCGTACGAGCAGTACTTC. The encoded protein is CASSSGLAYEQYF.

The rearrangement links TRBV13 to TRBJ1-2; maybe TRBD1 (6 bases). Germline CDR1 is PRHDT and CDR2 is FYEKMQ (reference sequence). The CDR3 is made up of 15 amino acids. V lost 4 bases and J 3 bases, leaving 15 bases between the germline ends. The CDR3: CASSSRQVGDYGYTF. The CDR3 coding sequence is TGTGCCAGCAGCTCCCGACAGGTGGGGGACTATGGCTACACCTTC.

This chain joins TRBV28 and TRBJ1-2; 8 nucleotides agree with TRBD1. The CDR3 has 14 amino acids. V shed 5 bases, J shed 0 bases, and the junction held 2 bases outside the gene matches. Germline CDR1 reads MDHEN; CDR2 reads SYDVKM. This CDR3 is CASSRTGPNYGYTF. The CDR3 DNA sequence: TGTGCCAGCAGTCGGACAGGGCCTAACTATGGCTACACCTTC.

V gene TRBV9 combines with J gene TRBJ1-3; possible D gene TRBD1, 6 bases. Trimming pared 3 bases from V and 0 bases from J, leaving 13 bases between. The CDR3 length is 16 residues. Per the germline V gene, CDR1 is SGDLS and CDR2 is YYNGEE. CDR3 amino acids: CASSAKDSNSGNTIYF. The CDR3, as DNA: TGTGCCAGCAGCGCAAAGGACAGTAACTCTGGAAACACCATATATTTT.

The chain combines TRBV13 with TRBJ1-1, with 8 bases lining up with TRBD1. Germline V CDR1 and CDR2: PRHDT, FYEKMQ (reference sequence). Trimming took 5 bases from V and 4 from J; bases not matched to a gene: 3. This CDR3 region has 13 residues. DNA of the CDR3: TGTGCCAGCAGCCGAGACAGGGGCACTGAAGCTTTCTTT. Its translation is CASSRDRGTEAFF.

In this sample, this clone turned up a few times. This chain connects TRBV6-6 to TRBJ2-1, with TRBD2 matching 10 bases. After removal of 10 bases from V and 6 bases from J, the junction contained 6 bases not matched to a gene. Germline V gene lookup returns CDR1 MNHNY and CDR2 SVGAGI (reference sequence). The CDR3 is made up of 13 amino acids. This chain's CDR3 is CATAPSGSNEQFF. The CDR3 nucleotides read TGTGCCACCGCCCCTAGCGGGAGCAATGAGCAGTTCTTC.

V and J are TRBV5-1 and TRBJ2-3, with D tentatively TRBD1 (6 bases). The CDR3 has 12 amino acids. CDR1 is SGHRS and CDR2 is YFSETQ in the germline V gene. Trimming left V 4 bases short and J 4 bases short, with 7 bases between. CDR3 loop: CASSRGSDTQYF. The CDR3 DNA sequence: TGCGCCAGCAGCAGGGGGTCAGATACGCAGTATTTT. Combining the CDR3 with reference TRBV5-1 and TRBJ2-3 gives the whole variable domain KAGVTQTPRYLIKTRGQQVTLSCSPISGHRSVSWYQQTPGQGLQFLFEYFSETQRNKGNFPGRFSGRQFSNSRSEMNVSTLELGDSALYLCASSRGSDTQYFGPGTRLTVL.

This clone appeared once. This chain connects TRBV5-4 to TRBJ2-7, with 16 bases that match TRBD2. The CDR3 spans 15 residues. Per germline, CDR1 SGHNT and CDR2 YYREEE (reference sequence). The J segment lost 7 bases and the V segment lost 1 base, leaving 2 bases of the junction unmatched. The CDR3 DNA is TGTGCCAGCAGCTTGCCGGGACTAGCGGGGGGGGAGCAGTACTTC. This codes for CASSLPGLAGGEQYF.

The chain is built from TRBV5-1 and TRBJ2-5; weak D call: TRBD2 (7 bases). Trimming took 4 bases from V and 5 from J, leaving 18 bases between them. Germline V lookup: CDR1 SGHRS, CDR2 YFSETQ. The CDR3 is made up of 15 amino acids. Written as DNA, the CDR3 is TGCGCCAGCAGCACGGGGGGCAGGGGCTGGGAGACCCAGTACTTC. It yields the protein CASSTGGRGWETQYF.

The rearrangement links TRBV21-1 to TRBJ1-4. TRBV21-1 is a pseudogene locus. The CDR3 is 13 residues long. The CDR3 is CASSKGWSEKLFF. The CDR3 DNA follows: TGTGCCAGCAGCAAAGGGTGGAGTGAAAAACTGTTTTTT.

The chain employs TRBV5-1 and TRBJ2-5; 10 bases line up with TRBD2. V trimming: 4 bases; J trimming: 5 bases; junction bases outside the gene matches: 11. Germline CDR1 reads SGHRS; CDR2 reads YFSETQ. The CDR3 length is 16 residues. The CDR3 is CASSNSGGPTRETQYF. The CDR3 DNA reads as TGCGCCAGCAGCAATAGCGGGGGGCCGACCCGGGAGACCCAGTACTTC.